This entry lists 13 T cell receptor beta chains sequenced from one sample in a study of T cell responses to AZD1222 COVID-19 vaccine. Profiled with immunoSEQ multiplex PCR; TCRdb holds only in-frame clones, not every one. The sample has under 150,000 clones; 85% to 95% are singletons. Sample: peripheral blood, taken on day 0 of AZD1222 vaccination. The receptors here all came from an adult in good health.

The chain is built from TRBV15 and TRBJ1-1, with D possibly matching TRBD1 (6 bases). CDR3 length: 15 amino acids. Germline-derived CDR1 and CDR2 are LNHNV and YYDKDF (reference sequence). Trimming removed 5 bases from V and 10 bases from J, with 23 bases in between. DNA of the CDR3: TGTGCCACCAGCGGGCCCGGGGGCCTCCGAAGGGGAGCTTTCTTT. It specifies CATSGPGGLRRGAFF.

CDR3 in amino acids: CASSGAGRTQPQHF. The CDR3 nucleotides read TGTGCCAGCAGCGGGGCCGGGAGGACTCAGCCCCAGCATTTT. The chain is built from TRBV11-2 and TRBJ1-5; D is possibly TRBD1 (5 bases). Germline CDR1 is SGHAT and CDR2 is FQNNGV. There are 14 residues in the CDR3. The germline V and J ends were trimmed by 5 bases and 6 bases, with 14 bases remaining between them. The variable domain in full, completed from reference TRBV11-2 and TRBJ1-5, reads EAGVAQSPRYKIIEKRQSVAFWCNPISGHATLYWYQQILGQGPKLLIQFQNNGVVDDSQLPKDRFSAERLKGVDSTLKIQPAKLEDSAVYLCASSGAGRTQPQHFGDGTRLSIL.

The V call is TRBV30, the J call TRBJ2-3; D not resolved. This CDR3 region has 14 residues. From germline, CDR1 is GTSNPN and CDR2 SVGIG (reference sequence). V lost 0 bases, J lost 2 bases, and 9 bases lay in between. CDR3 sequence: CAWSVTAHTDTQYF. CDR3 sequence (DNA): TGTGCCTGGAGTGTGACTGCCCACACAGATACGCAGTATTTT.

This chain joins TRBV2 and TRBJ1-1, with TRBD1 matching 9 bases. This CDR3 region has 16 residues. The V gene's germline CDR1 is SNHLY and CDR2 FYNNEI. The V and J ends lost 4 bases and 7 bases, in that order; junction bases with no gene match: 13. Written as DNA, the CDR3 is TGTGCCAGCAGTGGATTTCCGGGACAGGGCACTATTGAAGCTTTCTTT. It translates to CASSGFPGQGTIEAFF.

The genes are TRBV2 and TRBJ2-2, with D possibly matching TRBD2 (5 bases). The CDR3 contains 14 residues. Deletions cut 8 bases from V and 4 bases from J, with 14 bases between. The germline gives CDR1 SNHLY, CDR2 FYNNEI. This CDR3 is CASHGVAPTGELFF. CDR3 in DNA: TGTGCCAGCCACGGGGTAGCTCCCACCGGGGAGCTGTTTTTT. Drawing the rest from reference TRBV2 and TRBJ2-2, the complete variable domain is EPEVTQTPSHQVTQMGQEVILRCVPISNHLYFYWYRQILGQKVEFLVSFYNNEISEKSEIFDDQFSVERPDGSNFTLKIRSTKLEDSAMYFCASHGVAPTGELFFGEGSRLTVL.

This clone appeared once. The CDR3 sequence: CASSLLAGSSGNTIYF. Written as DNA, the CDR3 is TGTGCCAGCAGCCTCCTGGCAGGCAGCTCTGGAAACACCATATATTTT. The chain is built from TRBV3-1 (or the pseudogene TRBV3-2) and TRBJ1-3; D is unresolved. Germline V gene sequence: CDR1 LGHDT, CDR2 YNNKEL (reference sequence). The CDR3 runs 16 residues. V shed 4 bases and J shed 0 bases, with 13 bases lying between them.

The chain combines TRBV7-9 with TRBJ1-5; no clear D. Trimming removed 1 base at V and 9 bases at J, with 7 bases between. This CDR3 is 12 amino acids long. Germline V gene data show CDR1 as SEHNR and CDR2 as FQNEAQ (reference sequence). The CDR3: CASSLVGSPQHF. CDR3 coding DNA: TGTGCCAGCAGCTTAGTAGGTTCGCCCCAGCATTTT.

The gene calls are TRBV19 and TRBJ1-1; 8 nucleotides align to TRBD1. The CDR3 consists of 15 residues. V shed 5 bases, J shed 1 base, and the junction held 6 bases outside the gene matches. Germline V gene data show CDR1 as LNHDA and CDR2 as SQIVND (reference sequence). CDR3 bases: TGTGCCAGTAGTCGGGACAGGAAAGGGAACACTGAAGCTTTCTTT. Its translation: CASSRDRKGNTEAFF.

The chain is built from TRBV7-9 and TRBJ1-4; tentative D call: TRBD1 (6 bases). Germline CDR1 SEHNR, CDR2 FQNEAQ (reference sequence). Trimming removed 2 bases at V and 7 bases at J, with 14 bases between. The CDR3 is 15 amino acids. CDR3 bases: TGTGCCAGCAGCTTAAATCCCCAGGGGTCTGAAAAACTGTTTTTT. Translation gives CASSLNPQGSEKLFF. Looking up the rest from reference TRBV7-9 and TRBJ1-4 gives the full variable domain: DTGVSQNPRHKITKRGQNVTFRCDPISEHNRLYWYRQTLGQGPEFLTYFQNEAQLEKSRLLSDRFSAERPKGSFSTLEIQRTEQGDSAMYLCASSLNPQGSEKLFFGSGTQLSVL.

This rearrangement joins TRBV18 to TRBJ1-4, with D hard to call. The CDR3 length is 14 residues. Germline V lookup: CDR1 KGHSH, CDR2 LQKENI. V was clipped by 5 bases and J by 5 bases, with 12 bases between them. CDR3 DNA: TGTGCCAGCTCAGATCCGGGTCCGAATGAAAAACTGTTTTTT. Protein product: CASSDPGPNEKLFF. Combining the CDR3 with reference TRBV18 and TRBJ1-4 gives the whole variable domain NAGVMQNPRHLVRRRGQEARLRCSPMKGHSHVYWYRQLPEEGLKFMVYLQKENIIDESGMPKERFSAEFPKEGPSILRIQQVVRGDSAAYFCASSDPGPNEKLFFGSGTQLSVL.

The chain uses TRBV6-1 and TRBJ2-1; D uncertain. Germline V gene sequence: CDR1 MNHNS, CDR2 SASEGT. The V end was cut by 0 bases, the J end by 15 bases, with 15 bases between. The CDR3 has 13 amino acids. The CDR3 sequence: CASSEATRTPRFF. Here the CDR3 DNA reads TGTGCCAGCAGTGAAGCAACCCGTACCCCGCGGTTCTTC.

A few counts support this clone. The chain joins TRBV9 to TRBJ2-7, with D possibly being TRBD1 (6 bases). The CDR3 runs 14 residues. Looked up from germline, CDR1 is SGDLS and CDR2 is YYNGEE. V dropped 2 bases and J dropped 6 bases, with 15 bases sitting between them. CDR3: CASSVSPGAGEQYF. The CDR3 nucleotides are TGTGCCAGCAGCGTTTCCCCAGGGGCGGGCGAGCAGTACTTC.

This clone was observed a handful of times. J is TRBJ2-2 and V is TRBV18, with D possibly being TRBD1 (5 bases). The germline V gene encodes CDR1 KGHSH and CDR2 LQKENI. The CDR3 runs to 16 residues. V lost 5 bases, J lost 5 bases, and 18 bases lay in between. CDR3 in amino acids: CASSSYAAGRTGELFF. Written as DNA, the CDR3 is TGTGCCAGCTCATCCTATGCGGCAGGGCGGACCGGGGAGCTGTTTTTT.